The entry below describes one T cell receptor beta chain. The antigen remains undetermined. The time point denotes: newly diagnosed GD, antithyroid drugs for less than 3 months. There was RNA extracted from PBMCs, and the TCR library was made from it. This record belongs to a study of regulatory T cells in long-lasting Graves disease. In the study overall: Prior antithyroid drug treatment in newly diagnosed Graves' patients lasted under 3 months. Regarding the study as a whole: The number of shared public clonotypes was higher in persistent patients (around 2,500) than new patients (more than 850). Lower TCR diversity characterized persistent Graves' patients relative to newly diagnosed patients.

V dropped 3 bases and J dropped 16 bases, with 20 bases sitting between them. This CDR3 region has 13 residues. Per germline, CDR1 SGDLS and CDR2 YYNGEE. Libraries of TCR beta came from iRepertoire HTBI primers plus Arm-PCR of CDR3 regions. TCRdb fed the multiplex PCR reads into MiXCR, producing one record per CDR3 protein. This table has 200,000 to 250,000 distinct CDR3 sequences, approximately 20% appearing once. The V gene is TRBV9, the J gene TRBJ2-1; D perhaps matches TRBD2 (7 bases). This clonotype was obtained from a female donor with Graves disease. This specimen consisted of peripheral blood mononuclear cells (PBMCs), obtained at new diagnosis, from a patient treated with antithyroid drugs. The chain's CDR3 is CASSGPPGGVIFF. The CDR3 DNA reads TGTGCCAGCAGCGGCCCCCCGGGGGGCGTTATCTTCTTC.